The sample holds many counts of the clone carrying this TCR beta chain. The sample is drawn from a study of T cells in Graves' hyperthyroidism and ophthalmopathy. The investigators amplified TCR beta CDR3 regions from RNA transcripts. Primed by the HTBI set, a first-round RT-PCR was run on the TCR CDR3. TCRdb redid the calling of the multiplex PCR reads with MiXCR, one entry per CDR3 protein. The repertoire has a few hundred thousand distinct CDR3 sequences, around 20% of them found once; the top ten carry approximately 26%. With 4 bases removed from V and 4 bases from J, the gap between germline ends came to 17 bases. The germline V gene has CDR1 SGHKS and CDR2 YYEKEE (reference sequence). The CDR3 sequence is 15 residues long.

This TCR was recovered from a young man with Graves' hyperthyroidism. The chain employs TRBV5-5 and TRBJ1-2; D gene ambiguous. The specimen sequenced was blood. In nucleotides, the CDR3 is TGTGCCAGCAGCCCGGATGGATGGGAGTTCTATGGCTACACCTTC. This gives the protein CASSPDGWEFYGYTF.